The clone carrying this T cell receptor (beta chain) was counted many times. The entry originates in a study of T cells in Graves' hyperthyroidism and ophthalmopathy. Per the germline V gene, CDR1 is SGHRS and CDR2 is YFSETQ. The CDR3 length is 14 residues. V dropped 2 bases and J dropped 2; count of bases not matched to a gene: 4. Amplification of TCR beta CDR3 regions was performed using RNA transcripts as template. Initially, a first-round RT-PCR of the TCR CDR3 employed the HTBI primer set. In TCRdb, the multiplex PCR reads were re-called with MiXCR into one record per CDR3 protein. The table includes about 350,000 distinct CDR3 sequences, about 15% detected once.

The source material was blood. This receptor was obtained from a woman under 40 with Graves' hyperthyroidism. The V and J genes are TRBV5-1 and TRBJ2-7; 7 nucleotides match TRBD2. CDR3 DNA: TGCGCCAGCAGCTTAGAGGGGAGGGCCTACGAGCAGTACTTC. Protein product: CASSLEGRAYEQYF. The whole variable domain, filled in from reference TRBV5-1 and TRBJ2-7, reads KAGVTQTPRYLIKTRGQQVTLSCSPISGHRSVSWYQQTPGQGLQFLFEYFSETQRNKGNFPGRFSGRQFSNSRSEMNVSTLELGDSALYLCASSLEGRAYEQYFGPGTRLTVT.